These 16 T cell receptor beta chains share one sample of origin, sequenced in a study of control samples from healthy donors and cancer patients. Method: immunoSEQ multiplex PCR; TCRdb's copy keeps in-frame clones and lacks some. The sample records fewer than 200,000 clones, around 93% being singletons. The sequenced sample was blood. The receptors were sampled from an older woman in good health.

The genes are TRBV3-1 (or the pseudogene TRBV3-2) and TRBJ2-7; 8 bases agree with TRBD2. CDR3 length: 13 amino acids. The J segment lost 6 bases and the V segment lost 2 bases, leaving 3 bases of the junction unmatched. The germline CDR1 and CDR2 sequences are LGHDT and YNNKEL (reference sequence). CDR3 residues: CASSQSGGGEQYF. The CDR3 DNA reads TGTGCCAGCAGCCAAAGCGGGGGCGGCGAGCAGTACTTC.

The rearrangement joins TRBV5-1 to TRBJ1-3; unclear D gene. The CDR3 loop spans 15 amino acids. Germline CDR1 and CDR2: SGHRS and YFSETQ. The V and J ends lost 0 bases and 0 bases respectively, with 7 bases between them. CDR3 sequence (DNA): TGCGCCAGCAGCTTGGATCACAGCTCTGGAAACACCATATATTTT. Translated: CASSLDHSSGNTIYF.

This chain links TRBV12-5 with TRBJ1-5; TRBD1 is a possible D gene (6 bases). The germline gives CDR1 LGHNT, CDR2 FRNRAP. Trimming removed 7 bases at V and 1 base at J, with 8 bases between. The CDR3 loop spans 13 amino acids. The CDR3: CASARGSNQPQHF. The DNA of the CDR3 is TGTGCTAGTGCGAGGGGGAGCAATCAGCCCCAGCATTTT.

V gene TRBV6-2 or TRBV6-3 combines with J gene TRBJ2-7; D remains ambiguous. The CDR3 loop spans 14 amino acids. V was clipped by 3 bases and J by 2 bases, with 11 bases between them. Germline V gene lookup returns CDR1 MNHEY and CDR2 SVGEGT. Here the CDR3 reads CASSYIQAPYEQYF. CDR3 bases: TGTGCCAGCAGTTATATTCAGGCCCCCTACGAGCAGTACTTC.

The chain joins TRBV4-2 to TRBJ2-7; 7 bases line up with TRBD1. Germline-derived CDR1 and CDR2 are LGHNA and YNFKEQ. The CDR3 is 15 residues long. V lost 5 bases to trimming and J lost 2 bases; unmatched junction nucleotides: 9. As DNA, the CDR3 is TGTGCCAGCAGCAACGGGCATCAGGGGGCCTACGAGCAGTACTTC. Protein sequence: CASSNGHQGAYEQYF.

This clone was observed once. CDR3 protein: CASSLEVSGNTIYF. The CDR3 DNA reads TGCGCCAGCAGCTTGGAGGTCTCTGGAAACACCATATATTTT. The J gene is TRBJ1-3, the V gene TRBV4-3; D gene uncertain. With 5 bases removed from V and 0 bases from J, the gap between germline ends came to 8 bases. CDR3 length equals 14 residues. The germline V gene encodes CDR1 LGHNA and CDR2 YSLEER.

The J gene is TRBJ1-6, the V gene TRBV7-3; TRBD1 aligns across 7 bases. V gave up 6 bases and J gave up 6 bases; unmatched junction bases: 5. The CDR3 is 14 residues long. CDR1 SGHTA and CDR2 FQGTGA come from the germline V gene. The CDR3 loop is CASSQGQTNSPLHF. CDR3 coding DNA: TGTGCCAGCAGTCAGGGACAGACTAATTCACCCCTCCACTTT.

The chain has TRBV2 and TRBJ1-1; no firm D call. The ends were cut back, 4 bases at V and 1 base at J, with 10 bases in the middle. This CDR3 region has 14 residues. Germline V lookup: CDR1 SNHLY, CDR2 FYNNEI. The CDR3 loop reads CASSGGPRNTEAFF. The DNA of the CDR3 is TGTGCCAGCAGTGGCGGACCGAGGAACACTGAAGCTTTCTTT. The entire variable domain, with the rest obtained from reference TRBV2 and TRBJ1-1, is as follows: EPEVTQTPSHQVTQMGQEVILRCVPISNHLYFYWYRQILGQKVEFLVSFYNNEISEKSEIFDDQFSVERPDGSNFTLKIRSTKLEDSAMYFCASSGGPRNTEAFFGQGTRLTVV.

This sequence joins TRBV4-3 and TRBJ1-1; 9 bases are a match to TRBD1. CDR3 size: 14 residues. Germline V gene sequence: CDR1 LGHNA, CDR2 YSLEER. J was trimmed by 4 bases and V by 4 bases; bases with no gene match: 4. The CDR3 nucleotides read TGCGCCAGCAGCCGGGACAGGGTAGGCACTGAAGCTTTCTTT. Its translation: CASSRDRVGTEAFF.

The chain carries TRBV5-1 and TRBJ2-5; D possibly matches TRBD1 or TRBD2 (5 bases each). Trimming shortened V by 0 bases and J by 5 bases, and 14 bases separated the two germline ends. Germline CDR1 and CDR2: SGHRS and YFSETQ. This CDR3 comprises 15 residues. The CDR3 protein is CASSLGDGGGETQYF. The CDR3 DNA is TGCGCCAGCAGCTTGGGGGACGGAGGTGGGGAGACCCAGTACTTC.

V gene TRBV27 combines with J gene TRBJ1-6, with 10 bases identical to TRBD1. The CDR3 has 15 amino acids. With V trimmed by 5 bases and J by 6 bases, 4 bases remained unmatched. CDR1 and CDR2 from the germline V gene are MNHEY and SMNVEV (reference sequence). Here the CDR3 DNA reads TGTGCCAGCAGTCCCGGACAGGGGGGTAATTCACCCCTCCACTTT. Residues: CASSPGQGGNSPLHF.

In nucleotides, the CDR3 is TGTGCCTCGGGGGGACAGAGCAATCAGCCCCAGCATTTT. This encodes CASGGQSNQPQHF. V gene TRBV10-3 combines with J gene TRBJ1-5, with 7 bases fitting TRBD1. Germline V lookup: CDR1 ENHRY, CDR2 SYGVKD. The V and J ends lost 11 bases and 1 base, in that order; junction bases with no gene match: 5. The CDR3 has 13 amino acids.

The rearrangement uses TRBV5-1 and TRBJ1-1; no definite D call. Germline CDR1 SGHRS, CDR2 YFSETQ. The length of the CDR3 is 13 residues. The V end was cut by 2 bases, the J end by 1 base, with 6 bases between. CDR3: CASSFSRNTEAFF. Here the CDR3 DNA reads TGCGCCAGCAGCTTTTCCAGGAACACTGAAGCTTTCTTT.

The CDR3 spells CASSSDSDTGELFF. CDR3 in DNA: TGTGCCAGCAGCTCGGACAGCGACACCGGGGAGCTGTTTTTT. J is TRBJ2-2 and V is TRBV11-3, with D perhaps TRBD1 (6 bases). Germline CDR1 reads SGHNT; CDR2 reads YENEEA. The V gene lost 4 bases and the J gene lost 3 bases, with 9 bases spanning the gap. The CDR3 spans 14 residues.

The chain joins TRBV24-1 to TRBJ2-1; 7 nucleotides match TRBD1. Trimming took 2 bases from V and 10 from J; bases not matched to a gene: 10. The CDR3 covers 15 residues. CDR1 and CDR2 from the germline V gene are KGHDR and SFDVKD. The CDR3 loop reads CATSDSGQRYGEQFF. The CDR3, as DNA: TGTGCCACCAGTGATTCGGGACAGAGGTATGGAGAGCAGTTCTTC.

As concerns this clone: Other nucleotide sequences from this sample produce the same CDR3. This chain joins TRBV7-6 and TRBJ1-4, with 8 bases that match TRBD1. CDR3 length: 14 residues. From germline, CDR1 is SGHVS and CDR2 FNYEAQ. V shed 5 bases and J 8 bases; nucleotides not matched to a gene: 7. CDR3 bases: TGTGCCAGCAGCCCAGGACAGGGTGGGGAAAAACTGTTTTTT. Amino acids: CASSPGQGGEKLFF.